The entry below describes one T cell receptor (beta chain). Cohort assignment relied on participant-reported clinical history. Germline V gene lookup returns CDR1 SGHTA and CDR2 FQGNSA. V lost 1 base and J lost 0, with 4 bases in between. This CDR3 has 14 residues. Original processing methods: From reference gene primer amplification, estimates of nucleated cell counts were derived. Sequencing was performed with immunoSEQ multiplex PCR; in TCRdb, only in-frame clones are kept and a portion is missing. The V and J calls and the clone size are those of that table, but D and trimming were determined from the DNA. Of about 230,000 clones listed, about 90% are singletons. These data are taken from a study of blood T cell repertoires in COVID-19. Study in general: Samples taken during acute and convalescent COVID-19 were collected in the United States, Italy and Spain. T cells, B-cell-depleted T cells, or PBMCs provided the cDNA or gDNA that served as material.

The sequenced sample was PBMCs or T cells enriched from blood (not recorded which). The receptor was isolated from a woman aged 25 to 39 with acute COVID-19. This rearrangement joins TRBV7-2 to TRBJ1-5; no reliable D call. The CDR3 nucleotides read TGTGCCAGCAGCTTAGGACTTAGCAATCAGCCCCAGCATTTT. It translates to CASSLGLSNQPQHF.